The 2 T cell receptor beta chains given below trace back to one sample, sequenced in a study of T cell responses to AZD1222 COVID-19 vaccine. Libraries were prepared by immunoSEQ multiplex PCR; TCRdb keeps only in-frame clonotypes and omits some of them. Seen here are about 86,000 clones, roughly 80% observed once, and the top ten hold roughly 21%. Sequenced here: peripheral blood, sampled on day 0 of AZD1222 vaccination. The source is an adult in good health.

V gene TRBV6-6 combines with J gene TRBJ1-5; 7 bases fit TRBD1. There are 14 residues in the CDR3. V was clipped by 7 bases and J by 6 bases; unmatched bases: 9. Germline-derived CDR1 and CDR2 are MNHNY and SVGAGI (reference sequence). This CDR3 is CASIKTGAGQPQHF. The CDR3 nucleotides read TGTGCCAGCATCAAAACAGGGGCGGGTCAGCCCCAGCATTTT.

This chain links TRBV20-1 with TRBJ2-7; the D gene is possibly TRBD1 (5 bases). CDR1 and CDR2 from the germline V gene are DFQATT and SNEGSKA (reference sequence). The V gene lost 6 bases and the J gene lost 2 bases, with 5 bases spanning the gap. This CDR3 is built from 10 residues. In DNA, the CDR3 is TGCAGTGCAGGGGCCTACGAGCAGTACTTC. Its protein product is CSAGAYEQYF.